Each of the 10 T cell receptor beta chains below was sequenced from the same sample in a study of CXCR3-negative and CXCR3-positive naive CD8 T cells. With UMI labels, 5' RACE was used to prepare the TRB cDNA libraries. TCRdb reprocessed the 5' RACE reads, keeping one entry per CDR3 protein, no DNA. The listing contains 45,000 to 60,000 distinct CDR3 sequences. The sample was memory CD8+ T cells from blood. All receptors come from a human donor in good health. Some clones in this sample may be carry-over from other donors' samples.

The J gene is TRBJ2-1, the V gene TRBV7-6; TCRdb's D call, TRBD1, is unchecked because there is no DNA. Germline V gene data show CDR1 as SGHVS and CDR2 as FNYEAQ. The CDR3 is 13 residues long. The CDR3 reads CASSLGTDNEQFF.

The chain employs TRBV6-2 or TRBV6-3 and TRBJ1-6. The CDR3 is 15 amino acids. The germline CDR1 and CDR2 sequences are MNHEY and SVGEGT. The chain's CDR3 is CASSYSGEVTSPLHF.

The chain recombines TRBV7-9 with TRBJ2-1. This CDR3 region has 15 residues. CDR1 is SEHNR and CDR2 is FQNEAQ in the germline V gene (reference sequence). CDR3 protein: CASSPSSDLQDEQFF.

V is TRBV4-3 and J is TRBJ2-1. There are 15 residues in the CDR3. Germline V lookup: CDR1 LGHNA, CDR2 YSLEER. CDR3 residues: CASSQDVGLGNEQFF.

The chain recombines TRBV20-1 with TRBJ2-5; checking the TCRdb D call of TRBD2 is not possible without DNA. Germline lookup yields CDR1 DFQATT and CDR2 SNEGSKA (reference sequence). The CDR3 spans 17 residues. CDR3 in amino acids: CSARDTTSGPDMENQYF.

V usage is TRBV5-8 and J usage is TRBJ2-3; TCRdb names TRBD2, which stays unverified in the absence of DNA. CDR1 and CDR2 from the germline V gene are SGHTS and YDEGEE. The CDR3 is made up of 16 amino acids. The CDR3 sequence: CASSLGTSGGPDTQYF.

This sequence joins TRBV11-1 and TRBJ2-1; the TCRdb call, TRBD2, lacks DNA for checking. The germline V gene encodes CDR1 SGHAT and CDR2 FQDESV (reference sequence). CDR3 length: 14 residues. CDR3 loop: CASSQIAGGNEQFF.

The CDR3 loop reads CASSRGQDWELFF. V and J are TRBV7-9 and TRBJ2-2; the TCRdb call, TRBD1, lacks DNA for checking. Germline lookup yields CDR1 SEHNR and CDR2 FQNEAQ (reference sequence). The CDR3 has 13 residues.

The V and J genes are TRBV23-1 and TRBJ2-7; TCRdb calls TRBD1, which cannot be checked without DNA. TRBV23-1 is assigned to the ORF class and has an uncertain function. The CDR3 runs 16 residues. CDR3 sequence: CASSPPSRAVKYEQYF.

The gene calls are TRBV29-1 and TRBJ1-2; TCRdb selects TRBD1, and the lack of DNA leaves this call unchecked. CDR1 is SQVTM, CDR2 ANQGSEA, per germline. CDR3 size: 13 residues. CDR3 sequence: CSVLAGWNYGYTF.